This T cell receptor (beta chain) was documented in a study of breast tumors, draining lymph nodes, adjacent tissues. Germline CDR1 is SGHTA and CDR2 is FQGNSA. There are 12 residues in the CDR3. Remarks on this clonotype: A read error is possible here, since a much larger clone lies one base away.

Axillary draining lymph nodes of breast cancer patients supplied the node samples. Via MiXCR, TCRdb re-called the multiplex PCR reads, giving one row per CDR3 protein. Found here are around 140,000 distinct CDR3 sequences, about 22% of them singletons; the top ten hold roughly 2.7%. The chain has TRBV7-2 and TRBJ2-7; TRBD1 might be the D (5 bases). The TCR comes from a female donor with breast cancer. Some clones in this sample may be carry-over from other donors' samples. Sequencing used axillary lymph node tissue. In DNA form, the CDR3 reads TGTGCCAACAGCTTTCTCAGGGCCGAGCAGTACTTC. Its translation is CANSFLRAEQYF.